This T cell receptor (beta chain) is from a study of T cell changes during pregnancy in multiple sclerosis. Germline V gene lookup returns CDR1 LGHNA and CDR2 YSLEER. V shed 0 bases, J shed 5 bases, and the junction held 8 bases outside the gene matches. The CDR3 is made up of 17 amino acids. Profiled with immunoSEQ multiplex PCR; TCRdb holds only in-frame clones, not every one. The sample includes 35,000 to 55,000 clones, more than 75% of them seen just once. Sequencing used CD8+ T cells from peripheral blood mononuclear cells, obtained after pregnancy. The sequence came from a female donor in good health, enrolled as a control in a pregnancy study. This chain joins TRBV4-3 and TRBJ1-1; 11 bases map to TRBD1. The CDR3 sequence is CASSQDPKDRGLTEAFF. CDR3 nucleotide sequence: TGCGCCAGCAGCCAAGACCCCAAGGACAGGGGGCTAACTGAAGCTTTCTTT.